This T cell receptor (beta chain) was observed in a study of tumor T cells in aggressive B-cell lymphoma (dated by TCRdb to about 2017). From the cysteine through the phenylalanine, the CDR3 covers 14 amino acids. Kept here is only the CDR3 DNA, which spans 42 bases and is read in frame from base 1. Trimming accounts for 5 bases at V and 7 bases at J, while the number of junction bases matched to no gene is 5. The germline V gene provides CDR1 MNHEY and CDR2 SVGAGI. Library creation used the immunoSEQ multiplex PCR assay. Here the immuneACCESS table is served through TCRdb, limited to in-frame sequences with V and J called. Missing clones are a known gap in these copies; in checked studies unresolved V genes cover under half, and the rest lacks a known reason. The sample has 3,000 to 4,000 clones on record, around 82% of them singletons. The ten largest clones capture less than 20% of the sample.

As to this clone: Its antigen remains undetermined. The sample holds no much larger clone one base away, and base qualities are not on file.

Sequenced sample: tumor tissue. The TCR comes from an adult with diffuse large B cell lymphoma. The sequence links TRBV6-5 to TRBJ1-6, with 7 bases matching TRBD1. The CDR3 region has the sequence CASSPRDRNSPLHF. The DNA sequence is as follows: TGTGCCAGCAGTCCCCGGGACAGAAATTCACCCCTCCACTTT.